Described below is a single TCR beta chain sequence and its context. Each cDNA molecule in the library carried unique molecular identifiers. TCRdb passed the RACE reads through MiXCR, listing each CDR3 protein once. The sample has fewer than 150,000 distinct CDR3 sequences, about 12% seen once; the top ten hold 1.4%. The sample belongs to a study of human T cells and chemical hapten exposure. Time point defined: patch test 2, 6 weeks after DPC sensitization. The treatment was: therapeutic diphenylcyclopropenone sensitization with weekly scalp DPC. The CDR3 length is 17 residues. Germline V gene data show CDR1 as MDHEN and CDR2 as SYDVKM. J gave up 9 bases and V 4 bases, and 12 bases lay outside the gene matches.

J is TRBJ2-1 and V is TRBV28, with 13 nucleotides matching TRBD2. The material sequenced was whole blood, taken in connection with sensitization to the hapten diphenylcyclopropenone (DPC). The sequence was collected from a woman aged 45-59 years with alopecia areata. Some clones in this sample may be carry-over from other donors' samples. The CDR3 region has the DNA TGTGCCAGCAGTTCGACTCAAACTAGCGGGAGGGCCACTGAGCAGTTCTTC. Protein product: CASSSTQTSGRATEQFF.